The present T cell receptor beta chain was sequenced within a study of shared clonotypes between healthy human individuals (dated by TCRdb to about 2020). General notes on the study: Three men and a couple of women, aged 18 to 49 years, made up the cohort. For each donor, CD4 naive and CD4 memory were each given three plates, CD8 naive was given two plates, and CD8 memory was given one plate. Per donor, leukapheresis produced somewhere between about 0.85 and 10 billion PBMCs. To increase sequencing depth and limit assay-specific biases, TCR repertoire library preparation and sequencing were carried out by different laboratories using diverse techniques. To estimate repertoire size and how much clonotypes are shared between individuals, the study performed deep sequencing of blood TCR repertoires from about five healthy adults.

About this clone itself: The target of this receptor is not known. No base quality information exists; no much larger clone differs at one position.

Study-level results and caveats: Pairwise subsampling indicated that sequencing depth was expected to affect the degree of clonotype sharing among donors. Clonotypes shared by all four sorted-subset donors showed higher generation probabilities than non-shared clonotypes. Only blood was sampled, and tissue TCR repertoires likely differ from those in blood. Naive subsets generally had larger estimated clonotype richness than memory subsets. Even with the large sequencing depth, rarefaction of the sorted-subset datasets indicated that sequencing was incomplete. When a few donors were compared, the shared fraction of clonotypes was about 5% for naive CD4, about 4% for naive CD8, roughly 2.5% for memory CD4, and 0.4% for memory CD8. Because the study included a small number of donors, the genetic and exposure-history diversity represented was limited.

Healthy HIV-negative adults with no recently reported acute infections or vaccinations were included as donors. Every donor was a Caucasian adult residing in Nashville, Tennessee, USA. CD4+ T cells were enriched by magnetic negative selection, after which naive cells were positively selected on CD45RA and the negative fraction was taken as the memory subset. Blood was collected by leukapheresis, and PBMCs were isolated by Ficoll-Histopaque density gradient centrifugation and then cryopreserved in liquid nitrogen vapor phase. Analytical flow cytometry was used to check the purity and quantity of every magnetically sorted T cell population. From each sorted fraction, genomic DNA was isolated and quantified by UV absorbance on a Nanodrop 2000c. Cut back by 3 bases and 4 bases, the V and J ends lie 16 bases apart. The CDR3 starts with the cysteine, ends with the phenylalanine, and has 16 residues. Only CDR3 DNA remains: 48 bases, in frame from the first base. In the germline V gene (reference sequence), CDR1 corresponds to SGHNT and CDR2 to YYREEE.

Using the deep immunoSEQ assay, multiplex PCR amplified TCR CDR3 regions from genomic DNA. Extracted genomic DNA from each cell subset was distributed evenly across all wells of several immunoSEQ 96-well plates, and each plate was treated as a replicate. For sorted subsets, each replicate PCR was loaded with 200 ng genomic DNA, equivalent to 32,000 or so T cell genomes. Purified libraries were quantified with a Qubit 3.0 fluorometer, sized on a Bioanalyzer 2100, and re-quantified with the KAPA Library Quantification kit. Every immunoSEQ 96-well plate was sequenced on a separate single-read 150-cycle Illumina NextSeq 550 flow cell. On the study's bioinformatics: Because the immunoSEQ output held only junctional sequences and lacked quality scores, the filtering could not match the filtering applied to full-length reads. To assign V/J genes and CDR3, sequences were annotated using PyIR, a Python wrapper for IgBLAST v1.9, with IMGT germline references. Reads were removed for weak V/J assignments (E-value above 1e-6), missing CDR3, stop codons, out-of-frame junctions, or ambiguous translated residues. V3J clonotypes were defined by identical inferred V gene, J gene, and CDR3 amino acid sequence. Percentage overlap between repertoires was computed as shared unique clonotypes divided by the size of the smaller repertoire. RTK rarefaction, the Chao1 estimator, and Recon v2.1 estimates of unobserved clonotypes were used to assess repertoire richness. Generation probabilities were computed with OLGA for all TCRbeta clonotypes obtained by the gDNA method from a few donors. This immuneACCESS table, as held by TCRdb, lists in-frame sequences with V and J called but not all clones. Of the missing ones, under half trace to an unresolved V gene in checked studies; the others have no known cause. V and J calls and clone size are copied from that table; D and trimming were computed from the DNA. This sample gives 190,000 or so clones in total; 66% of them show up just once. The ten largest account for 10% of the sample.

The V and J genes are TRBV5-4 and TRBJ2-2; the D gene is possibly TRBD2, with 6 bases matching. The TCR sequence derives from a man aged 25 to 45 in good health. The specimen sequenced was memory CD4+ T cells sorted from blood. In the paper's terms, the cell subset or site label means: CD45RA-negative fraction. CDR3 loop: CASSSGREKSTGELFF. The bases read TGTGCCAGCAGCTCTGGCCGGGAGAAAAGCACCGGGGAGCTGTTTTTT.